The clone carrying this T cell receptor beta chain was counted a few times. Using its own MiXCR run on the 5' RACE reads, TCRdb lists one record per CDR3 protein. The repertoire consists of about 350,000 distinct CDR3 sequences, with roughly 8% occurring once and the leading ten covering about 16%. These data belong to a study of T cells after yellow fever vaccination. CDR1 is LGHDT, CDR2 YNNKEL, per germline (reference sequence). V was shortened by 3 bases and J by 2 bases, with 13 bases between the two germline ends. The CDR3 loop spans 15 amino acids. This specimen consisted of PBMCs, obtained roughly 47 days after the first yellow fever vaccination. J is TRBJ1-2 and V is TRBV3-1; D remains unclear. The clonotype originates from a man in his late teens or twenties who received the YFV17D yellow fever vaccine. The CDR3 nucleotides are TGTGCCAGCAGCCACCCAGGAGTAACCAACTATGGCTACACCTTC. This sequence encodes CASSHPGVTNYGYTF.